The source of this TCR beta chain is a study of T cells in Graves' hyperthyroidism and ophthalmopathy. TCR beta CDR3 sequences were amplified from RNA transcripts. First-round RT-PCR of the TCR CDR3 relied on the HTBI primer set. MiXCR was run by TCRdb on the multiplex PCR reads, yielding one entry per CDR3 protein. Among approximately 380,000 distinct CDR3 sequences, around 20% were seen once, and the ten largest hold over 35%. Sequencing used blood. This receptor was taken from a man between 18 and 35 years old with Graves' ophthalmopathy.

CDR3 region: CASEDQPQHF. DNA for the CDR3: TGTGCCAGCGAGGATCAGCCCCAGCATTTT. The chain employs TRBV28 and TRBJ1-5, with no clear D. This CDR3 has 10 amino acids. V dropped 8 bases and J dropped 5 bases, with 4 bases sitting between them. Germline-derived CDR1 and CDR2 are MDHEN and SYDVKM.